The following is a TCR beta chain sequence with its context. Its antigen is not identified. This specimen comes from a study of T-cell memory formation after mild COVID-19. Study context: TCR clusters largely stayed donor specific. Whole-study results and caveats: Shrinking CD4+ clones were chiefly CM and EM; CD8+ ones were chiefly EMRA. Some clones that responded were present in memory (sampled pre-infection), which suggests cross-reactive memory joined.

5'RACE primed from the constant segment yielded TCR alpha and TCR beta cDNA libraries bearing sample barcodes and UMIs. TCRdb analysed the 5' RACE reads with MiXCR anew, one entry per CDR3 protein. The sample records just under 50,000 distinct CDR3 sequences, 10% to 15% being singletons. The V gene lost 3 bases and the J gene lost 8 bases, with 14 bases spanning the gap. CDR3 size: 14 residues. The germline V gene has CDR1 SGHTA and CDR2 FQGNSA. This TCR derives from a man between 18 and 29 years old who had mild COVID-19 (a few samples of this study predate the infection). Cell type and time point are not known. This sequence joins TRBV7-2 and TRBJ2-1; D remains unclear. Sequencing input: PBMCs or a T cell subset sorted from them (not recorded which). The CDR3 protein is CASSFWGTVHEQFF. Here the CDR3 DNA reads TGTGCCAGCAGCTTTTGGGGTACGGTGCATGAGCAGTTCTTC.